The 8 T cell receptor beta chains presented below share a single source sample, sequenced in a study of molecular identifiers for immune sequencing clone quantification. MiXCR was run by TCRdb on the PCR reads, yielding one entry per CDR3 protein. The sample includes roughly 9,700 distinct CDR3 sequences, 15% to 20% seen only once; the top ten take approximately 2.1%. The sample consisted of naive CD8+ T cells from blood, with Jurkat cell RNA spiked in. The subset was: FACS-sorted CD8+CD4-CCR7+CD45RA+ naive T cells. Receptors originate from a human donor in good health. Some libraries in this study had Jurkat cell RNA spiked in.

On this clonotype: A much more abundant neighbour one base away suggests this may be a read error. J is TRBJ1-1 and V is TRBV5-6, with a possible D match to TRBD1 (6 bases). Germline V gives CDR1 SGHDT, CDR2 YYEEEE. The CDR3 is 15 amino acids. For the CDR3, the DNA is TGTGCCAGCAGCTTCGGGGGACAATGGAACGCTGAAGCTTTCTTT. Its protein is CASSFGGQWNAEAFF.

Turning to this clonotype: One end of the junction does not line up with germline, which may come from a read error. The chain employs TRBV7-6 and TRBJ2-1; 9 bases match TRBD2. Looked up from germline, CDR1 is SGHVS and CDR2 is FNYEAQ. The CDR3 is 17 residues long. The CDR3 DNA reads TGTGCCAGCAGCTCCTTTAGCGGGAGTTCGTCCTACAATGCGCAGTTCTTC. It is translated as CASSSFSGSSSYNAQFF. Using reference TRBV7-6 and TRBJ2-1 for the parts outside the CDR3, the full variable domain is GAGVSQSPRYKVTKRGQDVALRCDPISGHVSLYWYRQALGQGPEFLTYFNYEAQQDKSGLPNDRFSAERPEGSISTLTIQRTEQRDSAMYRCASSSFSGSSSYNAQFFGPGTRLTVL.

Comment on this clonotype: A single base separates this from a much larger clone, so it may be a read error. The CDR3 bases are TGTGCCGGCAGCTTATTGTCAGGACAGGGTTACGAGCAGTACTTC. Translating gives CAGSLLSGQGYEQYF. The chain recombines TRBV7-9 with TRBJ2-7; the match to TRBD1 covers 8 bases. Germline V gives CDR1 SEHNR, CDR2 FQNEAQ (reference sequence). This CDR3 is built from 15 residues.

This clonotype is labeled as medium-sized (0.01 to 0.1%). This chain joins TRBV20-1 and TRBJ2-7, with 10 nucleotides matching TRBD1. The CDR3 has 15 residues. V shed 6 bases, J shed 3 bases, and the junction held 11 bases outside the gene matches. Germline CDR1 is DFQATT and CDR2 is SNEGSKA (reference sequence). DNA for the CDR3: TGCAGTGCCCACCTGCTAGGACAGGGGGACTACGAGCAGTACTTC. Amino acid sequence: CSAHLLGQGDYEQYF.

Points on this clonotype: The CDR3 end shows no conserved phenylalanine or tryptophan, and so a read error is likely. This chain uses TRBV2 with TRBJ2-1, with 9 bases fitting TRBD2. CDR3 length: 15 residues. The ends lost 6 bases at V and 10 bases at J; junction bases unmatched: 13. Germline V CDR1 and CDR2: SNHLY, FYNNEI. CDR3 nucleotides: TGTGCCAGCAGGGAGGGACTAGCCGAGTCTTCAGAGCAGTTCTCC. It is translated as CASREGLAESSEQFS.

In the case of this clonotype: A clone one base away is much larger, so this may be a read error. This chain links TRBV19 with TRBJ1-6; no firm D call. The length of the CDR3 is 15 residues. V was clipped by 4 bases and J by 9 bases, with 16 bases between them. Germline CDR1 reads LNHDA; CDR2 reads SQIVND (reference sequence). The CDR3 here is CASSTTARGSSPLHF. CDR3 DNA sequence: TGTGCCAGTAGTACTACAGCTCGGGGAAGTTCACCCCTCCACTTT.

This clonotype has more than one count but fewer than ten. A read error is possible here, since a much larger clone lies one base away. The chain's CDR3 is CASGRQSTEAFF. CDR3 DNA: TGTGCCAGCGGTCGACAGAGCACTGAAGCTTTCTTT. The chain recombines TRBV6-2 or TRBV6-3 with TRBJ1-1; D is perhaps TRBD1 (5 bases). Trimming shortened V by 8 bases and J by 4 bases, and 11 bases separated the two germline ends. The CDR3 runs to 12 residues. CDR1 MNHEY and CDR2 SVGEGT come from the germline V gene.

This clonotype is judged medium-sized. V usage is TRBV24-1 and J usage is TRBJ2-2; possibly TRBD1 for D (6 bases). The V end was cut by 6 bases, the J end by 5 bases, with 6 bases between. Germline V gene lookup returns CDR1 KGHDR and CDR2 SFDVKD. The CDR3 runs 12 residues. The CDR3 sequence: CATSTGTGELFF. For the CDR3, the DNA is TGTGCCACCAGTACAGGGACCGGGGAGCTGTTTTTT.